These 18 T cell receptor beta chains share one sample of origin, sequenced in a study of identical twins. One entry per CDR3 protein, called by TCRdb with MiXCR from the 5' RACE reads. The sample shows 450,000 or so distinct CDR3 sequences, 12% to 15% of them seen only once. This same sample was also taken into another study, of yellow fever vaccine responses in identical twins.

The sequenced sample was CD4+ T cells sorted from blood. The receptors shown here come from a young woman in good health.

The V and J genes are TRBV10-1 and TRBJ2-3; D not certain. V gave up 2 bases and J gave up 3 bases, with 6 bases separating them. Germline CDR1 WNHNN, CDR2 SYGVQD (reference sequence). The CDR3 loop spans 13 amino acids. CDR3 coding DNA: TGCGCCAGCAGTGAGATGTCTACAGATACGCAGTATTTT. This translates into CASSEMSTDTQYF.

This clonotype occurred a few times. The chain combines TRBV7-8 with TRBJ2-2; D not resolved. V lost 3 bases and J 2 bases, leaving 10 bases between the germline ends. Germline CDR1 SGHVS, CDR2 FQNEAQ. The CDR3 is made up of 15 amino acids. The CDR3 nucleotides are TGTGCCAGCAGCTTTTTTGGGGATAACACCGGGGAGCTGTTTTTT. This gives the protein CASSFFGDNTGELFF.

The table lists this clonotype with a few counts. The V and J genes are TRBV28 and TRBJ2-3; D is possibly TRBD1 (6 bases). V gave up 0 bases and J gave up 5 bases, with 9 bases separating them. The germline V gene encodes CDR1 MDHEN and CDR2 SYDVKM. The CDR3 sequence is 14 residues long. CDR3 sequence: CASSLWGARDTQYF. The DNA for the CDR3 is TGTGCCAGCAGTTTATGGGGGGCGCGAGATACGCAGTATTTT.

In this sample, this clonotype turned up many times. The V and J genes are TRBV7-9 and TRBJ2-2; the match to TRBD1 covers 8 bases. The V gene's germline CDR1 is SEHNR and CDR2 FQNEAQ (reference sequence). V was pared by 5 bases and J by 2 bases, with 4 bases of the junction left unmatched. This CDR3 contains 15 residues. CDR3 bases: TGTGCCAGCAGCCAGGACAGGGCTAACACCGGGGAGCTGTTTTTT. The encoded protein is CASSQDRANTGELFF.

This CDR3 is CSARNRGKTNEKLFF. CDR3 DNA sequence: TGCAGTGCTAGAAACAGGGGGAAAACTAATGAAAAACTGTTTTTT. This rearrangement joins TRBV20-1 to TRBJ1-4; TRBD1 matches at 8 bases. J was trimmed by 1 base and V by 2 bases; bases with no gene match: 3. CDR1 and CDR2 (germline): DFQATT, SNEGSKA (reference sequence). The CDR3 totals 15 residues.

The rearrangement joins TRBV7-2 to TRBJ1-1; perhaps TRBD1 as D (5 bases). V was pared by 3 bases and J by 0 bases, with 14 bases between. Germline V gives CDR1 SGHTA, CDR2 FQGNSA. The length of the CDR3 is 16 residues. Written as DNA, the CDR3 is TGTGCCAGCAGCTTCTTAGCGGGACGGATGAACACTGAAGCTTTCTTT. Residues: CASSFLAGRMNTEAFF.

This clonotype was picked up many times. The chain combines TRBV7-8 with TRBJ2-2; 14 bases match TRBD2. Germline V gene lookup returns CDR1 SGHVS and CDR2 FQNEAQ. This CDR3 contains 16 residues. With V trimmed by 5 bases and J by 4 bases, 3 bases remained unmatched. Here the CDR3 reads CASSLGLAGVTGELFF. CDR3 bases: TGTGCCAGCAGCCTGGGACTAGCGGGAGTCACCGGGGAGCTGTTTTTT.

V is TRBV13 and J is TRBJ2-2; TRBD1 matches 11 bases. The CDR3 extends over 23 amino acids. Trimming at V came to 5 bases and at J to 0 bases, leaving 23 bases not matched to a gene. Germline-derived CDR1 and CDR2 are PRHDT and FYEKMQ (reference sequence). CDR3 in amino acids: CASSPGQGGLAGRPGANTGELFF. CDR3 DNA sequence: TGTGCCAGCAGCCCGGGACAGGGGGGTCTAGCGGGCCGCCCAGGGGCGAACACCGGGGAGCTGTTTTTT. Together with reference TRBV13 and TRBJ2-2, the CDR3 gives the full variable domain: AAGVIQSPRHLIKEKRETATLKCYPIPRHDTVYWYQQGPGQDPQFLISFYEKMQSDKGSIPDRFSAQQFSDYHSELNMSSLELGDSALYFCASSPGQGGLAGRPGANTGELFFGEGSRLTVL.

The chain uses TRBV19 and TRBJ2-1; D remains ambiguous. This CDR3 comprises 14 residues. The V gene's germline CDR1 is LNHDA and CDR2 SQIVND (reference sequence). V dropped 5 bases and J dropped 2 bases, with 10 bases sitting between them. Here the CDR3 reads CASSPIRPYNEQFF. In DNA, the CDR3 is TGTGCCAGTAGTCCAATACGGCCCTACAATGAGCAGTTCTTC.

This clonotype came up a few times. The V gene is TRBV20-1, the J gene TRBJ2-5; 8 bases match TRBD2. The CDR3 runs 15 residues. The J segment lost 3 bases and the V segment lost 6 bases, leaving 12 bases of the junction unmatched. Germline CDR1 DFQATT, CDR2 SNEGSKA (reference sequence). CDR3 DNA: TGCAGTGCCCCGGGCGGGGGGCGATGGGAAGAGACCCAGTACTTC. Encoded protein: CSAPGGGRWEETQYF.

This clonotype was detected only a few times. The V gene is TRBV18, the J gene TRBJ1-3; D may be TRBD1 (6 bases). Germline loops: CDR1 KGHSH, CDR2 LQKENI. Trimming pared 3 bases from V and 0 bases from J, leaving 9 bases between. This CDR3 contains 15 residues. The CDR3 DNA reads as TGTGCCAGCTCACCTACGGACAGCTCTGGAAACACCATATATTTT. Its protein product is CASSPTDSSGNTIYF.

This clonotype was detected only a few times. The chain couples TRBV25-1 to TRBJ2-3, with TRBD1 identical over 8 bases. The V segment lost 5 bases and the J segment 0 bases; nucleotides outside the gene matches: 7. The CDR3 covers 16 residues. Germline V gene sequence: CDR1 MGHDK, CDR2 SYGVNS. Here the CDR3 reads CASSPWTGTSTDTQYF. In DNA, the CDR3 is TGTGCCAGCAGTCCGTGGACAGGGACTAGCACAGATACGCAGTATTTT.

This clonotype has just a few counts. The chain couples TRBV9 to TRBJ2-2; D remains ambiguous. Trimming took 4 bases from V and 4 from J, leaving 8 bases between them. CDR3 length equals 13 residues. Germline CDR1 SGDLS, CDR2 YYNGEE. For the CDR3, the DNA is TGTGCCAGCAGCAGGGAAGGCACCGGGGAGCTGTTTTTT. Translating gives CASSREGTGELFF.

V gene TRBV2 combines with J gene TRBJ2-7; 12 bases map to TRBD1. This CDR3 has 15 amino acids. The V segment lost 6 bases and the J segment 9 bases; nucleotides outside the gene matches: 12. CDR1 SNHLY and CDR2 FYNNEI come from the germline V gene. The CDR3 sequence is CASRGPGQGARLQYF. The DNA for the CDR3 is TGTGCCAGCAGGGGACCGGGACAGGGGGCCAGATTGCAGTACTTC.

The chain links TRBV28 to TRBJ2-7; TRBD1 agrees at 7 bases. The V gene's germline CDR1 is MDHEN and CDR2 SYDVKM. The CDR3 has 16 amino acids. J lost 9 bases, V lost 2 bases, and 16 bases had no gene match. The CDR3 nucleotides read TGTGCCAGCAGTTTAAGCCGACAGGGTGGGGGAGAAGGGCAGTACTTC. Protein product: CASSLSRQGGGEGQYF. Filled out from reference TRBV28 and TRBJ2-7, the complete variable domain reads DVKVTQSSRYLVKRTGEKVFLECVQDMDHENMFWYRQDPGLGLRLIYFSYDVKMKEKGDIPEGYSVSREKKERFSLILESASTNQTSMYLCASSLSRQGGGEGQYFGPGTRLTVT.

This clonotype occurred a few times. The V call is TRBV7-3, the J call TRBJ2-1; 8 bases agree with TRBD2. V shed 2 bases, J shed 4 bases, and the junction held 4 bases outside the gene matches. The CDR3 loop spans 15 amino acids. Germline V gives CDR1 SGHTA, CDR2 FQGTGA. CDR3 in amino acids: CASSLQAGEYNEQFF. The CDR3 coding sequence is TGTGCCAGCAGCTTACAAGCGGGGGAGTACAATGAGCAGTTCTTC. The full variable domain, rest sourced from reference TRBV7-3 and TRBJ2-1, is GAGVSQTPSNKVTEKGKYVELRCDPISGHTALYWYRQSLGQGPEFLIYFQGTGAADDSGLPNDRFFAVRPEGSVSTLKIQRTERGDSAVYLCASSLQAGEYNEQFFGPGTRLTVL.

The V and J genes are TRBV5-1 and TRBJ1-6; D might be TRBD1 (5 bases). V dropped 2 bases and J dropped 1 base, with 13 bases sitting between them. This CDR3 is 17 amino acids long. Germline loops: CDR1 SGHRS, CDR2 YFSETQ. The CDR3 DNA follows: TGCGCCAGCAGCTTTACAAGTCGGGGGTCCTATAATTCACCCCTCCACTTT. It is translated as CASSFTSRGSYNSPLHF.

The chain links TRBV3-1 to TRBJ2-1; D perhaps matches TRBD1 (6 bases). Trimming removed 2 bases at V and 4 bases at J, with 18 bases between. CDR1 is LGHDT, CDR2 YNNKEL, per germline (reference sequence). The CDR3 is 17 residues long. CDR3 nucleotide sequence: TGTGCCAGCAGCCAAAAAAACAGGGAAACAGCTTACAATGAGCAGTTCTTC. This gives the protein CASSQKNRETAYNEQFF.